Here is one TCR beta chain with its context. Its cognate antigen is unknown. Using immunoSEQ multiplex PCR, the repertoire was profiled, and TCRdb retains in-frame clones only, with some absent. The sample records under 200,000 clones, about 96% being singletons. Trimming stripped 6 bases from V and 6 bases from J, with 6 bases between. The CDR3 is 11 residues long. The germline V gene has CDR1 MNHNY and CDR2 SVGAGI (reference sequence). The entry originates in a study of cytomegalovirus exposure and HLA in healthy donors. Study-level information: The 110 or so validation repertoires were produced on the same platform as the 650 or so repertoires of the first cohort. This was reported in a later analysis.

Study-wide findings and caveats: In vitro work confirmed that a few CMV-associated chains recognize CMV antigens. The tendency of first-cohort TCR clusters to co-occur in the 90 to 150 validation repertoires was the finding of a later analysis.

This chain joins TRBV6-6 and TRBJ2-1; unclear D gene. The source of this sequence is a woman aged 18-29 years in good health and CMV-seronegative. Source material: PBMCs. Here the CDR3 DNA reads TGTGCCAGCAGCTCTTCCAATGAGCAGTTCTTC. It is translated as CASSSSNEQFF.